This is a list of T cell receptor beta chains from one sample in a study of T cell responses to AZD1222 COVID-19 vaccine. The table came from immunoSEQ multiplex PCR; TCRdb's copy has only in-frame clones and leaves some out. The sample records more than 100,000 clones, about 90% being singletons. The specimen was peripheral blood, collected on day 0 of AZD1222 vaccination. These TCRs come from an adult in good health. CDR3s include the opening cysteine and the closing phenylalanine or tryptophan. A D gene is named only where the DNA matches it firmly. Not every row has a clone size; where given, it reads once, few, many or a size class.

D gene | J gene | V gene | clone size | CDR3 DNA | CDR3 protein
TRBD2 | TRBJ2-7 | TRBV13 | - | TGTGCCAGCAGCGCCGGGGGGAGCGAGCAGTACTTC | CASSAGGSEQYF
- | TRBJ2-3 | TRBV29-1 | - | TGCAGCGTTGTTGGCTACGAGGTGTCGCAGTATTTT | CSVVGYEVSQYF
- | TRBJ1-6 | TRBV12-2 | - | TGTGCAAGTCGCTTACCCCCCGGGTCGGAGAATTCACCCCTCCACTTT | CASRLPPGSENSPLHF
TRBD1 | TRBJ1-3 | TRBV18 | once | TGTGCCAGCTCACTGACAGGGGATACTGGAAACACCATATATTTT | CASSLTGDTGNTIYF
- | TRBJ2-1 | TRBV6-5 | - | TGTGCCAGCAGCGCCGTTGATGCTAGTAGGCATGAGCAGTTCTTC | CASSAVDASRHEQFF
TRBD1 | TRBJ1-4 | TRBV7-9 | - | TGTGCCAGCGGGACAGGGGTCTTATCTAATGAAAAACTGTTTTTT | CASGTGVLSNEKLFF
- | TRBJ1-1 | TRBV20-1 | - | TGCAGTGCTAGACCTCAGGGCGAAGCTTTCTTT | CSARPQGEAFF
- | TRBJ2-7 | TRBV28 | - | TGTGCCAGCAGATCCGGGGAGCAGTACTTC | CASRSGEQYF
TRBD2 | TRBJ2-3 | TRBV27 | - | TGTGCCAGCAGTCCCGGGACTGGCGGGGGTACGCAGTATTTT | CASSPGTGGGTQYF
- | TRBJ2-7 | TRBV2 | - | TGTGCCAGCAGTTATCAGGGCGACGAGCAGTACTTC | CASSYQGDEQYF
TRBD2 | TRBJ2-5 | TRBV5-1 | once | TGCGCCAGCAGCTTCCCGACTAGCGGGGGGTCTCAAGAGACCCAGTACTTC | CASSFPTSGGSQETQYF
- | TRBJ2-2 | TRBV4-1 | - | TGCGCCAGCAGCCAAGGGGACGGCACCGGGGAGCTGTTTTTT | CASSQGDGTGELFF
- | TRBJ1-1 | TRBV11-2 | - | TGTGCCAGCAGCTTAGTCAGGGGACCTGGAGCTTTCTTT | CASSLVRGPGAFF
- | TRBJ1-2 | TRBV30 | - | TGTGCCTGGAGTGGCGAGGGTTATGGCTACACCTTC | CAWSGEGYGYTF
- | TRBJ1-4 | TRBV11-2 | - | TGTGCCAGCAGCTCGCAAGTAGCAACTAATGAAAAACTGTTTTTT | CASSSQVATNEKLFF
- | TRBJ1-1 | TRBV5-1 | - | TGCGCCAGCAGCGGCAACGGGGGGGCGGGCACTGAAGCTTTCTTT | CASSGNGGAGTEAFF
- | TRBJ2-7 | TRBV6-4 | once | TGTGCCACCCAGGGGAGGGGATACGAGCAGTACTTC | CATQGRGYEQYF
TRBD1 | TRBJ2-7 | TRBV29-1 | - | TGCAGCGTTGAGGGCTGGACAGGGTCGCGTAACGAGCAGTACTTC | CSVEGWTGSRNEQYF
- | TRBJ2-7 | TRBV3-1/TRBV3-2 | few | TGTGCCAGCAGCCGTTTGGGGGTTGGGGAGCAGTACTTC | CASSRLGVGEQYF
- | TRBJ1-3 | TRBV21-1 | - | TGTGCCAGCAGCACGAAAGGAAACACCATATATTTT | CASSTKGNTIYF
- | TRBJ2-7 | TRBV2 | - | TGTGCCAGCAGTGGCTCAGTTAGCGACCCCTACGAGCAGTACTTC | CASSGSVSDPYEQYF
- | TRBJ1-1 | TRBV19 | - | TGTGCCAGTAGAACTCTGGACAGCCCTAAGAACACTGAAGCTTTCTTT | CASRTLDSPKNTEAFF
TRBD2 | TRBJ2-5 | TRBV5-1 | - | TGCGCCAGCAGCTTGGCCGGGACTAGCTTAGAGACCCAGTACTTC | CASSLAGTSLETQYF
- | TRBJ2-6 | TRBV6-2/TRBV6-3 | - | TGTGCCAGCAGTTACACGGGCGGTGGGGCCAACGTCCTGACTTTC | CASSYTGGGANVLTF
- | TRBJ1-5 | TRBV2 | - | TGTGCCAGCAGTGAGGGTTTCAATCAGCCCCAGCATTTT | CASSEGFNQPQHF
TRBD2 | TRBJ2-7 | TRBV5-8 | - | TGTGCCAGCAGCCTGGGACTAGCGGGGGATAACGTGCAGTACTTC | CASSLGLAGDNVQYF
TRBD1 | TRBJ2-5 | TRBV3-1/TRBV3-2 | - | TGTGCCAGCTGCCAGGGGGAAGAGACCCAGTACTTC | CASCQGEETQYF
- | TRBJ2-2 | TRBV5-4 | - | TGTGCCAGCAGCTTGGATACCGGGGAGCTGTTTTTT | CASSLDTGELFF
TRBD1 | TRBJ2-3 | TRBV5-4 | - | TGTGCCAGCAGCTTACAGGGGGCAACAGATACGCAGTATTTT | CASSLQGATDTQYF
- | TRBJ2-3 | TRBV5-4 | - | TGTGCCAGCAGCTTGCTTCTTAGGGTCGCAGATACGCAGTATTTT | CASSLLLRVADTQYF
TRBD2 | TRBJ2-1 | TRBV28 | - | TGTGCCAGCAGCCCGGGGGGGTGGACCGCCCATGAGCAGTTCTTC | CASSPGGWTAHEQFF
- | TRBJ2-3 | TRBV29-1 | - | TGCAGCGTCTACAGAGGTGGAGATACGCAGTATTTT | CSVYRGGDTQYF
- | TRBJ1-1 | TRBV5-1 | - | TGCGCCAGCAGCTTAGCGACCCTTGACGGACCCCGGAACACTGAAGCTTTCTTT | CASSLATLDGPRNTEAFF
- | TRBJ1-2 | TRBV7-9 | - | TGTGCCAGCAGCCTAGTGACAGCCTCTAACTATGGCTACACCTTC | CASSLVTASNYGYTF
- | TRBJ2-7 | TRBV10-3 | - | TGTGCCATCAGTGAAGGGCAGACCTACGAGCAGTACTTC | CAISEGQTYEQYF
TRBD2 | TRBJ2-5 | TRBV20-1 | few | TGCAGTGCTAGTCCAGCGGGGGGACAAGAGACCCAGTACTTC | CSASPAGGQETQYF
TRBD2 | TRBJ2-3 | TRBV7-2 | - | TGTGCCAGCAGCTTCATAGCGGGGGGAAACACAGATACGCAGTATTTT | CASSFIAGGNTDTQYF
TRBD2 | TRBJ2-7 | TRBV4-3 | - | TGCGCCAGCAGCCAACTAGGGGAGGGCTCCTACGAGCAGTACTTC | CASSQLGEGSYEQYF
TRBD1 | TRBJ2-7 | TRBV7-6 | - | TGTGCCAGCAGCTTAGCGGACAGGGTCTACGAGCAGTACTTC | CASSLADRVYEQYF
- | TRBJ1-6 | TRBV15 | - | TGTGCCACCAGCAGAGAGCCCCCTGAGGGGTCACCCCTCCACTTT | CATSREPPEGSPLHF
TRBD1 | TRBJ1-4 | TRBV7-3 | - | TGTGCCAGCAGCCGTGGACAGGGAGTTAAAAAACTGTTTTTT | CASSRGQGVKKLFF
- | TRBJ2-5 | TRBV7-2 | - | TGTGCCAGCAGCTTAGGCGCCCGAGGGACCCAGTACTTC | CASSLGARGTQYF
- | TRBJ1-6 | TRBV4-3 | few | TGCGCCAGCAGCCAAACCGGCGGTGATAATTCACCCCTCCACTTT | CASSQTGGDNSPLHF
TRBD2 | TRBJ2-7 | TRBV7-8 | once | TGTGCCAGCAGTCGGACTAGCGGGTCCTACGAGCAGTACTTC | CASSRTSGSYEQYF